The rows below give T cell receptor beta chains drawn from one sample of a study of OX40 agonist ivuxolimab in advanced cancers. The data were produced by immunoSEQ multiplex PCR, yet TCRdb's version contains in-frame clones alone and is incomplete. The sample has about 55,000 clones; roughly nine tenths are singletons. This material consisted of CD4+ or CD8+ T cells sorted from blood, taken in a trial of the OX40 agonist ivuxolimab. These receptor sequences come from an adult with an advanced solid tumor such as melanoma, head and neck, liver or kidney cancer. CDR3s include the opening cysteine and the closing phenylalanine or tryptophan. The order of the fields is J gene, V gene, CDR3 protein.

j_gene: TRBJ2-1; v_gene: TRBV29-1; CDR3aa: CSVEGLPLHEQFF
j_gene: TRBJ1-1; v_gene: TRBV30; CDR3aa: CAWSKFAGFNTEAFF
j_gene: TRBJ2-7; v_gene: TRBV4-1; CDR3aa: CASSPGTSGGREQYF
j_gene: TRBJ1-1; v_gene: TRBV19; CDR3aa: CASRRRLGGNTEAFF
j_gene: TRBJ1-1; v_gene: TRBV7-2; CDR3aa: CASSLSLGRDTEAFF
j_gene: TRBJ1-5; v_gene: TRBV27; CDR3aa: CASSLSGSNQPQHF
j_gene: TRBJ1-2; v_gene: TRBV7-2; CDR3aa: CASSSDGWGAYGYTF
j_gene: TRBJ2-3; v_gene: TRBV5-1; CDR3aa: CASSLAATSGRLADTQYF
j_gene: TRBJ1-2; v_gene: TRBV29-1; CDR3aa: CSVGGLDRTGDGYTF
j_gene: TRBJ2-1; v_gene: TRBV4-2; CDR3aa: CASSQGNGEQFF
j_gene: TRBJ1-5; v_gene: TRBV28; CDR3aa: CASTLLGYSNQPQHF
j_gene: TRBJ2-1; v_gene: TRBV7-8; CDR3aa: CASSPESHNEQFF
j_gene: TRBJ1-2; v_gene: TRBV6-5; CDR3aa: CASSPTANYGYTF
j_gene: TRBJ2-1; v_gene: TRBV28; CDR3aa: CASSLSERPDEQFF
j_gene: TRBJ1-2; v_gene: TRBV28; CDR3aa: CASSLIGTGLYGYTF
j_gene: TRBJ1-1; v_gene: TRBV2; CDR3aa: CASSGGAGWTNTEAFF
j_gene: TRBJ1-5; v_gene: TRBV6-5; CDR3aa: CASTPGGGSNQPQHF
j_gene: TRBJ2-3; v_gene: TRBV5-1; CDR3aa: CASSLVETRTGDTQYF
j_gene: TRBJ2-1; v_gene: TRBV19; CDR3aa: CASSIGTPYNEQFF
j_gene: TRBJ2-3; v_gene: TRBV5-6; CDR3aa: CASKRWTSRTDTQYF
j_gene: TRBJ2-1; v_gene: TRBV5-8; CDR3aa: CASSGAAYNEQFF
j_gene: TRBJ2-1; v_gene: TRBV18; CDR3aa: CASSTSQAIRSYNEQFF
j_gene: TRBJ2-1; v_gene: TRBV2; CDR3aa: CASIVRPFSYNEQFF